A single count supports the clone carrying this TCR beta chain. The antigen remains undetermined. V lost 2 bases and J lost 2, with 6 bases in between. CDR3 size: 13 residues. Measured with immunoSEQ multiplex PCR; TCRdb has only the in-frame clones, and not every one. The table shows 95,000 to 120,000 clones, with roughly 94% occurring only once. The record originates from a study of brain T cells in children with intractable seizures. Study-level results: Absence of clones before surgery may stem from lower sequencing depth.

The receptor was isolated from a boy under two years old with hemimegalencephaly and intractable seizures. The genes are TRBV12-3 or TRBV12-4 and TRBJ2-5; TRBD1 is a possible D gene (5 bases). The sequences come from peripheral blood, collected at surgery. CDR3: CASSLHRQETQYF. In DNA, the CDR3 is TGTGCCAGCAGTTTACACAGGCAAGAGACCCAGTACTTC.